What follows are 11 T cell receptor beta chains derived from one specimen sequenced in a study of shared clonotypes between healthy human individuals. Terminally differentiated effector memory CD45RA+ cells were left out of the naive CD8 fraction, which was CD45RO-negative and positively selected for CCR7. The table came from immunoSEQ multiplex PCR; TCRdb's copy has only in-frame clones and leaves some out. The table records about 2 million clones, around 96% of them present only once. The sample comprised naive CD8+ T cells sorted from blood. Receptors were obtained from a man aged 18 to 35 in good health.

The chain joins TRBV5-1 to TRBJ2-1; TRBD2 matches 10 bases. The germline V gene has CDR1 SGHRS and CDR2 YFSETQ. The length of the CDR3 is 16 residues. V lost 0 bases and J lost 9; bases outside the gene matches: 9. This CDR3 reads CASSLEVAGGLGEQFF. DNA of the CDR3: TGCGCCAGCAGCTTGGAGGTAGCGGGGGGCCTCGGTGAGCAGTTCTTC. The full variable domain, rest sourced from reference TRBV5-1 and TRBJ2-1, is KAGVTQTPRYLIKTRGQQVTLSCSPISGHRSVSWYQQTPGQGLQFLFEYFSETQRNKGNFPGRFSGRQFSNSRSEMNVSTLELGDSALYLCASSLEVAGGLGEQFFGPGTRLTVL.

The chain has TRBV9 and TRBJ2-3; the D gene is possibly TRBD2 (6 bases). The CDR3 covers 15 residues. The V gene lost 0 bases and the J gene lost 4 bases, with 12 bases spanning the gap. Germline CDR1 and CDR2: SGDLS and YYNGEE. CDR3 loop: CASSVDGSPPDTQYF. The DNA for the CDR3 is TGTGCCAGCAGCGTAGACGGGAGTCCTCCAGATACGCAGTATTTT.

This sequence joins TRBV2 and TRBJ2-3; TRBD1 aligns across 8 bases. Losses at the gene ends were 9 bases for V and 2 bases for J; bases not matched to a gene: 7. Germline lookup yields CDR1 SNHLY and CDR2 FYNNEI. This CDR3 contains 14 residues. The CDR3 spells CARDREPSTDTQYF. The CDR3 DNA sequence: TGTGCCAGGGACAGGGAGCCTTCCACAGATACGCAGTATTTT.

J is TRBJ2-1 and V is TRBV30; TRBD2 agrees at 8 bases. The trim removed 0 bases at V and 5 bases at J, leaving 6 bases unmatched. The CDR3 is made up of 15 amino acids. Germline CDR1 and CDR2: GTSNPN and SVGIG (reference sequence). The CDR3 DNA reads TGTGCCTGGAGTGTACTGCGGGAGGCTCACAATGAGCAGTTCTTC. Translating gives CAWSVLREAHNEQFF.

The chain uses TRBV21-1 and TRBJ1-2. TRBV21-1 is a recognized pseudogene. The CDR3 sequence is 15 residues long. The CDR3 is CASSKVKGVGGGYTF. DNA for the CDR3: TGTGCCAGCAGCAAAGTAAAAGGTGTGGGTGGTGGCTACACCTTC.

The V and J genes are TRBV28 and TRBJ2-3, with 7 positions matching TRBD2. CDR3 length: 14 amino acids. Germline-derived CDR1 and CDR2 are MDHEN and SYDVKM. J was trimmed by 4 bases and V by 6 bases; bases with no gene match: 7. The CDR3 sequence: CASSQGLVPDTQYF. The CDR3 DNA reads as TGTGCCAGCAGCCAAGGACTAGTCCCAGATACGCAGTATTTT.

This chain uses TRBV27 with TRBJ2-2; D not resolved. Trimming cost V 0 bases and J 7 bases, with 9 bases left between them. Germline V gene lookup returns CDR1 MNHEY and CDR2 SMNVEV (reference sequence). The CDR3 has 14 amino acids. This CDR3 is CASSLSWGNGELFF. The CDR3 DNA reads TGTGCCAGCAGTTTATCGTGGGGAAACGGGGAGCTGTTTTTT.

This sequence joins TRBV29-1 and TRBJ2-7; 7 bases match TRBD2. Germline V gene data show CDR1 as SQVTM and CDR2 as ANQGSEA. J lost 4 bases, V lost 1 base, and 7 bases had no gene match. CDR3 length: 14 residues. This chain's CDR3 is CSVEGLAEGYEQYF. The CDR3 region has the DNA TGCAGCGTTGAAGGTCTAGCGGAGGGATACGAGCAGTACTTC.

The V and J genes are TRBV5-4 and TRBJ2-1; 10 bases are shared with TRBD2. The CDR3 totals 15 residues. CDR1 and CDR2 from the germline V gene are SGHNT and YYREEE (reference sequence). The junction had 8 bases not matched to a gene; V was cut back by 4 bases and J by 7 bases. The DNA of the CDR3 is TGTGCCAGCAGCCCCCTAGCGGGAGCGGAAAATGAGCAGTTCTTC. Translating it yields CASSPLAGAENEQFF.

In its sample, this clone was seen once. The rearrangement uses TRBV5-1 and TRBJ2-7, with 11 positions matching TRBD2. The CDR3 covers 16 residues. Germline CDR1 is SGHRS and CDR2 is YFSETQ. The V and J ends lost 0 bases and 2 bases, in that order; junction bases with no gene match: 4. CDR3 protein: CASSLEGLAEPYEQYF. The CDR3 DNA reads as TGCGCCAGCAGCTTGGAGGGACTAGCGGAACCCTACGAGCAGTACTTC.

The chain is built from TRBV4-1 and TRBJ1-5; 7 positions agree with TRBD1. CDR1 MGHRA and CDR2 YSYEKL come from the germline V gene. Unmatched junction bases numbered 5, after V lost 0 bases and J lost 3 bases. This CDR3 region has 16 residues. CDR3 bases: TGCGCCAGCAGCCAAGATCTGGGACAGCTCAATCAGCCCCAGCATTTT. Protein: CASSQDLGQLNQPQHF.